Below are 27 T cell receptor beta chains sequenced from a single sample in a study of T cell responses to AZD1222 COVID-19 vaccine. The data were produced by immunoSEQ multiplex PCR, yet TCRdb's version contains in-frame clones alone and is incomplete. The table has over 85,000 clones, nearly 90% seen once; the top ten hold 3.2%. The sample in question was peripheral blood, obtained on day 0 of AZD1222 vaccination. These receptors all stem from an adult in good health.

J is TRBJ1-2 and V is TRBV5-1; 9 nucleotides align to TRBD1. The CDR3 runs to 13 residues. Unmatched junction bases numbered 4, after V lost 4 bases and J lost 6 bases. In germline, CDR1 is SGHRS, CDR2 YFSETQ. The CDR3 nucleotides are TGCGCCAGCAGCCGGGGACAGGGTGATGGCTACACCTTC. Translation gives CASSRGQGDGYTF.

The chain couples TRBV19 to TRBJ1-5, with D hard to call. From germline, CDR1 is LNHDA and CDR2 SQIVND (reference sequence). The germline V and J ends were trimmed by 10 bases and 0 bases, with 7 bases remaining between them. This CDR3 is 12 amino acids long. The CDR3 DNA is TGTGCCAACGTGGTTAGCAATCAGCCCCAGCATTTT. It yields the protein CANVVSNQPQHF.

The V gene is TRBV29-1, the J gene TRBJ2-3, with D unresolved. Trimming removed 2 bases at V and 2 bases at J, with 8 bases between. From germline, CDR1 is SQVTM and CDR2 ANQGSEA. The CDR3 runs 13 residues. CDR3 residues: CSVEPQTTDTQYF. For the CDR3, the DNA is TGCAGCGTTGAACCACAGACCACAGATACGCAGTATTTT.

The genes are TRBV6-4 and TRBJ2-7, with TRBD1 matching over 8 bases. CDR1 is MRHNA, CDR2 SNTAGT, per germline. CDR3 size: 14 residues. The J segment lost 7 bases and the V segment lost 4 bases, leaving 9 bases of the junction unmatched. CDR3 DNA sequence: TGTGCCAGCAGTGCACTGGACAGGGTAAATGAGCAGTACTTC. This encodes CASSALDRVNEQYF.

The V and J genes are TRBV19 and TRBJ1-2, with 8 nucleotides matching TRBD1. Germline V gives CDR1 LNHDA, CDR2 SQIVND (reference sequence). The V segment lost 7 bases and the J segment 0 bases; nucleotides outside the gene matches: 10. This CDR3 has 16 residues. This CDR3 reads CASTPGGTGANYGYTF. The CDR3 DNA reads TGTGCCAGTACACCTGGAGGGACAGGAGCTAACTATGGCTACACCTTC.

The CDR3 DNA reads as TGTGCCAGCAGGAAACCCGGGACAGGGGCCAATGAGCAGTTCTTC. Translated, it gives CASRKPGTGANEQFF. This chain uses TRBV27 with TRBJ2-1, with 10 positions matching TRBD1. The CDR3 is 15 amino acids. Germline CDR1 MNHEY, CDR2 SMNVEV (reference sequence). The V gene end was trimmed by 6 bases and the J gene end by 6 bases; junction bases not matched to a gene: 8.

V and J are TRBV12-3 or TRBV12-4 and TRBJ2-7; 12 bases are shared with TRBD1. Germline trimming cut 1 base from V and 9 bases from J; bases unmatched to any gene: 1. This CDR3 is 13 amino acids long. CDR3 residues: CASSLGDRGRQYF. For the CDR3, the DNA is TGTGCCAGCAGTTTAGGGGACAGGGGGCGGCAGTACTTC.

The chain has TRBV5-1 and TRBJ2-1; 7 bases are shared with TRBD1. Germline V CDR1 and CDR2: SGHRS, YFSETQ. This CDR3 comprises 17 residues. The J segment lost 3 bases and the V segment lost 0 bases, leaving 9 bases of the junction unmatched. The CDR3 reads CASSLAVTGDGYNEQFF. The CDR3 DNA follows: TGCGCCAGCAGCTTGGCCGTAACAGGGGACGGCTACAATGAGCAGTTCTTC. The whole variable domain, filled in from reference TRBV5-1 and TRBJ2-1, reads KAGVTQTPRYLIKTRGQQVTLSCSPISGHRSVSWYQQTPGQGLQFLFEYFSETQRNKGNFPGRFSGRQFSNSRSEMNVSTLELGDSALYLCASSLAVTGDGYNEQFFGPGTRLTVL.

V and J are TRBV28 and TRBJ1-1; no firm D call. Deletions cut 6 bases from V and 6 bases from J, with 8 bases between. The CDR3 is 11 amino acids. Germline CDR1 and CDR2: MDHEN and SYDVKM. In nucleotides, the CDR3 is TGTGCCAGCAGGGGAGGACCTGAAGCTTTCTTT. Amino acid sequence: CASRGGPEAFF.

The chain combines TRBV3-1 (or the pseudogene TRBV3-2) with TRBJ2-7; perhaps TRBD2 as D (6 bases). The V and J ends lost 5 bases and 0 bases respectively, with 20 bases between them. CDR1 is LGHDT, CDR2 YNNKEL, per germline (reference sequence). CDR3 length: 17 amino acids. The CDR3 is CASSGGSQARSSYEQYF. CDR3 in DNA: TGTGCCAGCAGCGGAGGGTCGCAAGCTAGAAGCTCCTACGAGCAGTACTTC.

This clone has a single count. The J gene is TRBJ1-5, the V gene TRBV28, with 9 bases matching TRBD1. V gave up 4 bases and J gave up 7 bases; unmatched junction bases: 14. The CDR3 spans 17 residues. The germline V gene has CDR1 MDHEN and CDR2 SYDVKM. The CDR3 sequence is CASSYNYRGRIQQPQHF. CDR3 sequence (DNA): TGTGCCAGCAGTTATAACTACAGGGGGCGAATCCAACAGCCCCAGCATTTT.

In DNA, the CDR3 is TGTGCCACCTCGAGGGCCTCGAACACTGAAGCTTTCTTT. This sequence encodes CATSRASNTEAFF. The V call is TRBV9, the J call TRBJ1-1; D unresolved. This CDR3 has 13 residues. Germline CDR1 is SGDLS and CDR2 is YYNGEE. V shed 9 bases and J shed 1 base, with 13 bases lying between them.

The V gene is TRBV6-1, the J gene TRBJ1-1; D not resolved. Germline CDR1 MNHNS, CDR2 SASEGT. With 2 bases removed from V and 5 bases from J, the gap between germline ends came to 9 bases. The CDR3 totals 13 residues. CDR3 in amino acids: CASSETLGTEAFF. The CDR3 nucleotides read TGTGCCAGCAGTGAAACACTGGGGACTGAAGCTTTCTTT.

This chain uses TRBV19 with TRBJ1-1; 7 bases are shared with TRBD1. CDR1 and CDR2 from the germline V gene are LNHDA and SQIVND (reference sequence). V lost 1 base and J lost 1; bases outside the gene matches: 6. The CDR3 length is 16 residues. DNA for the CDR3: TGTGCCAGTAGTATAGTTCCGGGACAGCCGAACACTGAAGCTTTCTTT. Translating it yields CASSIVPGQPNTEAFF. Drawing the rest from reference TRBV19 and TRBJ1-1, the complete variable domain is DGGITQSPKYLFRKEGQNVTLSCEQNLNHDAMYWYRQDPGQGLRLIYYSQIVNDFQKGDIAEGYSVSREKKESFPLTVTSAQKNPTAFYLCASSIVPGQPNTEAFFGQGTRLTVV.

The CDR3 spells CASSFRDRRYF. DNA of the CDR3: TGTGCCAGCAGTTTTAGGGATAGGCGTTACTTC. The chain joins TRBV12-3 or TRBV12-4 to TRBJ2-7; no firm D call. The CDR3 is made up of 11 amino acids. V was shortened by 3 bases and J by 13 bases, with 13 bases between the two germline ends.

This sequence joins TRBV6-4 and TRBJ1-2; no clear D gene. V lost 5 bases and J 5 bases, leaving 9 bases between the germline ends. The germline V gene has CDR1 MRHNA and CDR2 SNTAGT. The CDR3 length is 12 residues. CDR3 coding DNA: TGTGCCAGCAGTCGGGCGGGATATGGCTACACCTTC. Translation gives CASSRAGYGYTF.

The rearrangement joins TRBV6-5 to TRBJ2-3; TRBD1 matches 8 bases. Germline CDR1 is MNHEY and CDR2 is SVGAGI. J was trimmed by 3 bases and V by 6 bases; bases with no gene match: 2. This CDR3 is built from 13 residues. The CDR3, as DNA: TGTGCCAGCAGACGGACAGGGACAGATACGCAGTATTTT. Amino acids: CASRRTGTDTQYF.

The chain has TRBV19 and TRBJ2-5; D not certain. This CDR3 has 11 residues. Germline V gene lookup returns CDR1 LNHDA and CDR2 SQIVND (reference sequence). With 5 bases removed from V and 5 bases from J, the gap between germline ends came to 6 bases. This chain's CDR3 is CASSSRETQYF. In DNA, the CDR3 is TGTGCCAGTAGTTCCCGGGAGACCCAGTACTTC.

The V gene is TRBV11-2, the J gene TRBJ2-7; D gene unclear. Per the germline V gene, CDR1 is SGHAT and CDR2 is FQNNGV. Trimming left V 1 base short and J 2 bases short, with 3 bases between. The CDR3 has 12 residues. CDR3 sequence (DNA): TGTGCCAGCAGCTTAGGGGCCTACGAGCAGTACTTC. Translating it yields CASSLGAYEQYF.

This clone was recorded once. The chain combines TRBV7-9 with TRBJ1-3, with TRBD1 as a possible D gene (5 bases). V lost 0 bases, J lost 6 bases, and 15 bases lay in between. This CDR3 contains 16 residues. Germline V gives CDR1 SEHNR, CDR2 FQNEAQ (reference sequence). As DNA, the CDR3 is TGTGCCAGCAGCTTAGCATTGGGGCCCAAGATAAACACCATATATTTT. It encodes CASSLALGPKINTIYF.

The chain joins TRBV3-1 (or the pseudogene TRBV3-2) to TRBJ1-4, with D hard to call. V lost 4 bases and J 0 bases, leaving 15 bases between the germline ends. This CDR3 is 17 amino acids long. Germline CDR1 is LGHDT and CDR2 is YNNKEL (reference sequence). CDR3 bases: TGTGCCAGCAGCCGAGTCTGTGTGGGAGCAACTAATGAAAAACTGTTTTTT. Translated: CASSRVCVGATNEKLFF.

This chain uses TRBV7-9 with TRBJ2-3, with 10 bases matching TRBD1. There are 15 residues in the CDR3. V lost 7 bases and J lost 4; bases outside the gene matches: 8. In germline, CDR1 is SEHNR, CDR2 FQNEAQ (reference sequence). In DNA form, the CDR3 reads TGTGCCAGCATGCCGGACAGGGGGAACCCAGATACGCAGTATTTT. It yields the protein CASMPDRGNPDTQYF.

A remark on this clone: This sample also contains other DNA sequences that code for the same CDR3. V gene TRBV18 combines with J gene TRBJ2-7; D is perhaps TRBD1 or TRBD2 (5 bases each). This CDR3 spans 15 amino acids. Between the trimmed V and J ends, which lost 6 bases and 2 bases, there was a span of 17 bases. Germline CDR1 is KGHSH and CDR2 is LQKENI. DNA of the CDR3: TGTGCCAGCTCGCCGAGAGGGGCCCTAACCTACGAGCAGTACTTC. It yields the protein CASSPRGALTYEQYF.

This clone was recorded once. The chain recombines TRBV5-1 with TRBJ2-3; no definite D call. The CDR3 has 15 residues. V was pared by 2 bases and J by 2 bases, with 12 bases between. The V gene's germline CDR1 is SGHRS and CDR2 YFSETQ. The CDR3 DNA reads as TGCGCCAGCAGCTTAACCTCGGCCCCCACAGATACGCAGTATTTT. Protein product: CASSLTSAPTDTQYF.

This rearrangement joins TRBV9 to TRBJ2-3; no clear D. CDR1 and CDR2 (germline): SGDLS, YYNGEE. This CDR3 region has 13 residues. The V end was cut by 3 bases, the J end by 8 bases, with 13 bases between. CDR3: CASSGIDLATQYF. As DNA, the CDR3 is TGTGCCAGCAGCGGGATAGATCTCGCTACGCAGTATTTT. Full variable domain (remainder filled in from reference TRBV9 and TRBJ2-3): DSGVTQTPKHLITATGQRVTLRCSPRSGDLSVYWYQQSLDQGLQFLIQYYNGEERAKGNILERFSAQQFPDLHSELNLSSLELGDSALYFCASSGIDLATQYFGPGTRLTVL.

This chain connects TRBV30 to TRBJ1-4; D unresolved. V lost 3 bases and J lost 8, with 10 bases in between. The V gene's germline CDR1 is GTSNPN and CDR2 SVGIG (reference sequence). The length of the CDR3 is 12 residues. CDR3 amino acids: CAWRFREEKLFF. The CDR3 coding sequence is TGTGCCTGGAGGTTCCGGGAGGAAAAACTGTTTTTT.

The DNA for the CDR3 is TGTGCCAGCAGCCCCACTCAGCGACAGGGTTACAATGAGCAGTTCTTC. Translation: CASSPTQRQGYNEQFF. The chain carries TRBV14 and TRBJ2-1; 7 bases are shared with TRBD1. CDR1 is SGHDN, CDR2 FVKESK, per germline. J lost 4 bases, V lost 4 bases, and 10 bases had no gene match. The CDR3 loop spans 16 amino acids.